Listed here are 26 T cell receptor beta chains from one sample, sequenced in a study of T cell repertoires in cytomegalovirus infection. TCRdb re-called the reads with MiXCR, one entry per CDR3 protein. The sample consists of around 190,000 distinct CDR3 sequences, around 15% of them appearing once. Material for sequencing was PBMCs. The receptors stem from a human donor in good health (CMV status not recorded). Some clones in this sample may be carry-over from other donors' samples.

CDR3 in DNA: TGTGCCAGCAGCCCTGGGACAGCCAAAAACATTCAGTACTTC. Residues: CASSPGTAKNIQYF. This sequence joins TRBV7-6 and TRBJ2-4; perhaps D is TRBD1 or TRBD2 (5 bases each). Trimming took 5 bases from V and 0 from J, leaving 8 bases between them. The CDR3 loop spans 14 amino acids. CDR1 is SGHVS and CDR2 is FNYEAQ in the germline V gene.

This clonotype showed up just a few times. J is TRBJ1-5 and V is TRBV4-3; no clear D gene. CDR3 length: 13 amino acids. V lost 0 bases and J 11 bases, leaving 11 bases between the germline ends. The V gene's germline CDR1 is LGHNA and CDR2 YSLEER. This CDR3 reads CASSQDPWSAQHF. CDR3 bases: TGCGCCAGCAGCCAAGATCCCTGGTCAGCCCAGCATTTT.

As to this clonotype: Given a much more abundant clone one base away, this may be a read error. V gene TRBV15 combines with J gene TRBJ1-5; no reliable D call. The CDR3 length is 14 residues. Trimming stripped 8 bases from V and 0 bases from J, with 11 bases between. Germline V gene data show CDR1 as LNHNV and CDR2 as YYDKDF (reference sequence). This CDR3 reads CATGPGGSNQPQHF. DNA of the CDR3: TGTGCCACCGGGCCCGGCGGTAGCAATCAGCCCCAGCATTTT.

This clonotype has a count of ten or more. The rearrangement joins TRBV4-1 to TRBJ2-7, with D possibly TRBD2 on 6 matching bases. Germline loops: CDR1 MGHRA, CDR2 YSYEKL. The CDR3 has 15 residues. V was clipped by 2 bases and J by 3 bases, with 14 bases between them. CDR3 loop: CASSQITGSDYEQYF. Written as DNA, the CDR3 is TGCGCCAGCAGCCAAATTACCGGGAGTGACTACGAGCAGTACTTC.

This clonotype was seen many times. This chain connects TRBV7-8 to TRBJ2-1; TRBD2 matches 14 bases. V lost 5 bases and J lost 2; bases outside the gene matches: 2. Looked up from germline, CDR1 is SGHVS and CDR2 is FQNEAQ. This CDR3 comprises 16 residues. The CDR3 loop is CASSPGLAGAYNEQFF. In DNA form, the CDR3 reads TGTGCCAGCAGCCCGGGACTAGCGGGAGCCTACAATGAGCAGTTCTTC.

This clonotype has a handful of counts. The genes are TRBV29-1 and TRBJ2-4, with D perhaps given as TRBD1 or TRBD2 (6 bases each). CDR1 SQVTM and CDR2 ANQGSEA come from the germline V gene. The CDR3 is 11 amino acids. The germline V and J ends were trimmed by 2 bases and 8 bases, with 7 bases remaining between them. The CDR3 reads CSVERGDIQYF. The CDR3 nucleotides are TGCAGCGTTGAAAGGGGGGACATTCAGTACTTC.

This clonotype turned up a few times. The rearrangement joins TRBV20-1 to TRBJ1-6, with a possible D match to TRBD1 (5 bases). The CDR3 contains 15 residues. Germline CDR1 is DFQATT and CDR2 is SNEGSKA (reference sequence). Deletions cut 0 bases from V and 7 bases from J, with 13 bases between. In DNA form, the CDR3 reads TGCAGTGCTAGAGATGGGCAGGGAATCAATTCACCCCTCCACTTT. It encodes CSARDGQGINSPLHF.

This clonotype was recorded many times. The gene calls are TRBV29-1 and TRBJ1-1; tentative D call: TRBD1 (5 bases). V lost 7 bases and J lost 0, with 12 bases in between. Germline assignment: CDR1 SQVTM and CDR2 ANQGSEA. The CDR3 consists of 13 residues. CDR3 nucleotide sequence: TGCAGCGCAGGAGGACACATGAACACTGAAGCTTTCTTT. Translating gives CSAGGHMNTEAFF.

The chain is built from TRBV6-2 or TRBV6-3 and TRBJ2-2; D is ambiguous. The germline CDR1 and CDR2 sequences are MNHEY and SVGEGT. V lost 7 bases and J 4 bases, leaving 10 bases between the germline ends. The CDR3 runs to 13 residues. CDR3 amino acids: CASNGRTTGELFF. The DNA of the CDR3 is TGTGCCAGCAACGGTAGAACCACCGGGGAGCTGTTTTTT.

This clonotype showed up just a few times. CDR3 sequence (DNA): TGTGCCAGCAGTTACGCATTCTCCTACGAGCAGTACTTC. It is translated as CASSYAFSYEQYF. The chain couples TRBV6-2 or TRBV6-3 to TRBJ2-7; D is unresolved. The CDR3 is made up of 13 amino acids. CDR1 is MNHEY, CDR2 SVGEGT, per germline. V lost 2 bases to trimming and J lost 0 bases, with 5 bases between them.

The chain uses TRBV6-6 and TRBJ2-5, with 8 positions matching TRBD2. This CDR3 has 15 residues. Trimming took 2 bases from V and 2 from J; bases not matched to a gene: 4. Germline V lookup: CDR1 MNHNY, CDR2 SVGAGI (reference sequence). CDR3 bases: TGTGCCAGCAGTTACCAACGGGAGGGACAAGAGACCCAGTACTTC. Protein sequence: CASSYQREGQETQYF.

This rearrangement joins TRBV14 to TRBJ2-1; 8 bases are a match to TRBD1. The CDR3 consists of 16 residues. Germline CDR1 reads SGHDN; CDR2 reads FVKESK. J was trimmed by 8 bases and V by 4 bases; bases with no gene match: 13. Here the CDR3 reads CASSRRDRWFSDEQFF. The CDR3 region has the DNA TGTGCCAGCAGCCGGCGGGACAGGTGGTTTTCTGATGAGCAGTTCTTC.

The rearrangement links TRBV15 to TRBJ1-5; maybe TRBD1 (6 bases). From germline, CDR1 is LNHNV and CDR2 YYDKDF (reference sequence). V was cut by 1 base and J by 2 bases, with 6 bases left in between. There are 14 residues in the CDR3. In DNA, the CDR3 is TGTGCCACCAGCAGAGGACAGGGCAATCAGCCCCAGCATTTT. It codes for CATSRGQGNQPQHF.

In this sample, this clonotype turned up many times. The chain couples TRBV27 to TRBJ2-3; a weak D match, TRBD2 (6 bases). V gave up 3 bases and J gave up 1 base, with 17 bases separating them. Looked up from germline, CDR1 is MNHEY and CDR2 is SMNVEV (reference sequence). CDR3 length equals 17 residues. The CDR3 loop is CASSLITSTGGTDTQYF. For the CDR3, the DNA is TGTGCCAGCAGTTTGATTACCTCCACGGGAGGCACAGATACGCAGTATTTT.

The chain joins TRBV24-1 to TRBJ2-2; no clear D. The CDR3 runs to 15 residues. Germline V gene lookup returns CDR1 KGHDR and CDR2 SFDVKD. V lost 4 bases to trimming and J lost 4 bases, with 12 bases between them. The DNA for the CDR3 is TGTGCCACCAGTGACCAAGGCGGTATCACCGGGGAGCTGTTTTTT. Its protein product is CATSDQGGITGELFF.

This clonotype was observed a few times. The chain is built from TRBV2 and TRBJ1-5; TRBD1 matches at 8 bases. Germline V lookup: CDR1 SNHLY, CDR2 FYNNEI. V shed 8 bases and J 5 bases; nucleotides not matched to a gene: 11. This CDR3 is 15 amino acids long. The CDR3 spells CASSKGTGGYQPQHF. CDR3 nucleotide sequence: TGTGCCAGCTCAAAAGGGACAGGAGGTTATCAGCCCCAGCATTTT.

This clonotype was recorded at least ten times. The J gene is TRBJ1-3, the V gene TRBV7-8; 7 positions match TRBD1. Per the germline V gene, CDR1 is SGHVS and CDR2 is FQNEAQ. This CDR3 is built from 16 residues. V shed 3 bases and J 6 bases; nucleotides not matched to a gene: 11. The DNA of the CDR3 is TGTGCCAGCAGCTTCCGGACAGGAGCCAGTATAAACACCATATATTTT. Its protein is CASSFRTGASINTIYF.

This clonotype has only a few counts. CDR3 bases: TGTGCCAGCAGTAAGTCTCACTCGGGCAATCAGCCCCAGCATTTT. This codes for CASSKSHSGNQPQHF. The V call is TRBV28, the J call TRBJ1-5; D ambiguous. The V end was cut by 5 bases, the J end by 2 bases, with 13 bases between. The germline CDR1 and CDR2 sequences are MDHEN and SYDVKM. This CDR3 has 15 amino acids.

Many counts were recorded for this clonotype. The J gene is TRBJ2-7, the V gene TRBV7-8; 12 nucleotides line up with TRBD2. The ends lost 5 bases at V and 3 bases at J; junction bases unmatched: 5. CDR1 is SGHVS and CDR2 is FQNEAQ in the germline V gene. The CDR3 runs 15 residues. CDR3 sequence: CASSPGLAGLYEQYF. The CDR3 DNA is TGTGCCAGCAGCCCCGGACTAGCGGGGCTCTACGAGCAGTACTTC.

This chain links TRBV7-3 with TRBJ2-2; D may be TRBD1 or TRBD2 (6 bases each). The V gene lost 2 bases and the J gene lost 4 bases, with 11 bases spanning the gap. Germline loops: CDR1 SGHTA, CDR2 FQGTGA. The CDR3 runs 15 residues. CDR3 nucleotide sequence: TGTGCCAGCAGCTTAGAACAGGGAGGCACCGGGGAGCTGTTTTTT. Amino acids: CASSLEQGGTGELFF.

In this sample, this clonotype turned up a few times. The chain recombines TRBV29-1 with TRBJ2-7; D is perhaps TRBD1 (6 bases). Per the germline V gene, CDR1 is SQVTM and CDR2 is ANQGSEA. The CDR3 covers 13 residues. V was cut by 7 bases and J by 7 bases, with 20 bases left in between. CDR3 region: CSAVGQGFGEQYF. CDR3 coding DNA: TGCAGCGCGGTGGGGCAGGGGTTCGGGGAGCAGTACTTC.

In its sample, this clonotype was seen a few times. The V call is TRBV4-3, the J call TRBJ2-1, with TRBD2 identical over 9 bases. Germline lookup yields CDR1 LGHNA and CDR2 YSLEER. Trimming at V came to 2 bases and at J to 0 bases, leaving 8 bases not matched to a gene. This CDR3 comprises 18 residues. The CDR3 spells CASSQTRLAGFSYNEQFF. In DNA form, the CDR3 reads TGCGCCAGCAGCCAAACAAGGCTAGCGGGGTTCTCCTACAATGAGCAGTTCTTC.

This clonotype was observed a few times. V usage is TRBV29-1 and J usage is TRBJ1-1, with 8 bases identical to TRBD1. CDR3 length: 13 residues. V was pared by 4 bases and J by 3 bases, with 4 bases of the junction left unmatched. Germline CDR1 SQVTM, CDR2 ANQGSEA. The DNA of the CDR3 is TGCAGCGTTGTCAGGGGGCTAGACACTGAAGCTTTCTTT. Translated: CSVVRGLDTEAFF.

This clonotype has a handful of counts. The rearrangement links TRBV5-1 to TRBJ2-7; 8 bases fit TRBD1. V gave up 0 bases and J gave up 4 bases; unmatched junction bases: 12. Per germline, CDR1 SGHRS and CDR2 YFSETQ. The CDR3 spans 17 residues. The CDR3 loop is CASSLVPGGSTYYEQYF. DNA for the CDR3: TGCGCCAGCAGCTTGGTTCCAGGGGGCTCCACATATTACGAGCAGTACTTC.

The table lists this clonotype with many counts. CDR3: CASSFGQGKAFF. The CDR3 nucleotides read TGTGCCAGCAGCTTCGGACAGGGTAAAGCTTTCTTT. The chain recombines TRBV7-2 with TRBJ1-1, with 8 bases that match TRBD1. The V gene's germline CDR1 is SGHTA and CDR2 FQGNSA. J was trimmed by 9 bases and V by 3 bases; bases with no gene match: 3. This CDR3 comprises 12 residues.

This clonotype was recorded at least ten times. This chain joins TRBV7-2 and TRBJ2-6; D is ambiguous. Germline CDR1 is SGHTA and CDR2 is FQGNSA. V was shortened by 3 bases and J by 7 bases, with 13 bases between the two germline ends. The CDR3 contains 15 residues. CDR3 in DNA: TGTGCCAGCAGCTTCGGCAGAGCCGGCGCCAACGTCCTGACTTTC. Its translation is CASSFGRAGANVLTF.